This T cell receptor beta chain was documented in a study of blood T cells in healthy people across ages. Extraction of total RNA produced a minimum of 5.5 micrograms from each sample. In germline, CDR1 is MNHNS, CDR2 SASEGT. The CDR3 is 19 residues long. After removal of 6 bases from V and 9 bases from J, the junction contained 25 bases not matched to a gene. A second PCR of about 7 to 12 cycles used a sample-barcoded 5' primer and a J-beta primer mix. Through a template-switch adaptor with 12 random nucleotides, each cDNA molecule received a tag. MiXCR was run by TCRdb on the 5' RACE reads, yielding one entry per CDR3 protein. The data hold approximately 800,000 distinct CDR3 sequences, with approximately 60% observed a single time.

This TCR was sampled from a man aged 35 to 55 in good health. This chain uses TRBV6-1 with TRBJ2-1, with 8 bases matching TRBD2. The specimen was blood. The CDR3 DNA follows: TGTGCCAGCAGCAACACATCCCCCAGATGGGCGGGAGGAAAATTTGAGCAGTTCTTC. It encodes CASSNTSPRWAGGKFEQFF.